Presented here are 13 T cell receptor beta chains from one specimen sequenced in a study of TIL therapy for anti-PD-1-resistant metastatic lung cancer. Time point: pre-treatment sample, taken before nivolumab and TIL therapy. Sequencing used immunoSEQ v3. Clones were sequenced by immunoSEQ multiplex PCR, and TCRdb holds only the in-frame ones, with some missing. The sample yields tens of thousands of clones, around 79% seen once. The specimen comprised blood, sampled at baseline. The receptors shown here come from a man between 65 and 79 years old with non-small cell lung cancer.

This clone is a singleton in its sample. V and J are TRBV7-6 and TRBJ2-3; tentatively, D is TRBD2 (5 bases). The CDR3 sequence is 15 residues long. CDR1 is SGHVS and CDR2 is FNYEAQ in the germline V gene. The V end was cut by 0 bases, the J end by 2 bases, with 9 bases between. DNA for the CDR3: TGTGCCAGCAGCTTAGCGACGGGGTCCACAGATACGCAGTATTTT. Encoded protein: CASSLATGSTDTQYF. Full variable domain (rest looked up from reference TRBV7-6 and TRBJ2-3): GAGVSQSPRYKVTKRGQDVALRCDPISGHVSLYWYRQALGQGPEFLTYFNYEAQQDKSGLPNDRFSAERPEGSISTLTIQRTEQRDSAMYRCASSLATGSTDTQYFGPGTRLTVL.

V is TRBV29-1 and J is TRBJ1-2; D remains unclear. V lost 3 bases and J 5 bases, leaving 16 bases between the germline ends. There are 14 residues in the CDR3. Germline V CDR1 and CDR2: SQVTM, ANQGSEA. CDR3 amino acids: CSVEEGVSSYGYTF. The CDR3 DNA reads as TGCAGCGTTGAGGAGGGAGTCTCCTCTTATGGCTACACCTTC.

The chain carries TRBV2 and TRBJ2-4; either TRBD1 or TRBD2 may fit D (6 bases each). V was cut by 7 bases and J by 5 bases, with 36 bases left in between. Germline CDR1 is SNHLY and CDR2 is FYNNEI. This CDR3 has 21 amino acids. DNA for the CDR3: TGTGCCAGCATTACTCATATCCGATGGGGGGCGACCAGGAGAGGGGAAAACATTCAGTACTTC. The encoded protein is CASITHIRWGATRRGENIQYF.

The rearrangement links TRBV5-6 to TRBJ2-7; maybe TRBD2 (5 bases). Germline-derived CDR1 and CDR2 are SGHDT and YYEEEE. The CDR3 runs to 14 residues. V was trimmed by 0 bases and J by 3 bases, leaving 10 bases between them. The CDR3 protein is CASSLAGDYYEQYF. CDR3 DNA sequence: TGTGCCAGCAGCTTGGCCGGAGACTACTACGAGCAGTACTTC.

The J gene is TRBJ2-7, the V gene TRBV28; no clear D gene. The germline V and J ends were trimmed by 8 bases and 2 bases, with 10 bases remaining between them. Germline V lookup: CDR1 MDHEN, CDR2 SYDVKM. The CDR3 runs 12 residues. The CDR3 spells CASGRHAYEQYF. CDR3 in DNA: TGTGCCAGCGGCAGGCATGCCTACGAGCAGTACTTC.

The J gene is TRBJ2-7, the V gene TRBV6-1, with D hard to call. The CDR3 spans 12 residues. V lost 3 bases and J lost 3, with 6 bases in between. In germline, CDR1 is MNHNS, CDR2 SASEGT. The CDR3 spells CASSDIGYEQYF. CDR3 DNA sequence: TGTGCCAGCAGTGATATTGGCTACGAGCAGTACTTC.

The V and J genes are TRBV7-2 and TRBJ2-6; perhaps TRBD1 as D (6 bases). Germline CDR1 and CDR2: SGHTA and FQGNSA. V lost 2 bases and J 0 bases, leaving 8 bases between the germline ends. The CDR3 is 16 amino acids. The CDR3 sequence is CASSLKGGSGANVLTF. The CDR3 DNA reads TGTGCCAGCAGCTTAAAAGGGGGCTCTGGGGCCAACGTCCTGACTTTC.

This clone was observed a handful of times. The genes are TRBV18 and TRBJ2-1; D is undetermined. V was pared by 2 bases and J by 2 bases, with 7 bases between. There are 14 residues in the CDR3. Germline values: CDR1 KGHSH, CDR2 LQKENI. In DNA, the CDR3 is TGTGCCAGCTCACCATCCACTACCTACAATGAGCAGTTCTTC. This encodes CASSPSTTYNEQFF.

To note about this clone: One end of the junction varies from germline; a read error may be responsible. The CDR3 DNA sequence: TGCGCCAGCAGCTCACCGGGAAGTATGAACGCCGGGGAGCTGTTTTTT. Translated: CASSSPGSMNAGELFF. This chain links TRBV5-1 with TRBJ2-2; D is possibly TRBD2 (5 bases). This CDR3 comprises 16 residues. Germline CDR1 and CDR2: SGHRS and YFSETQ.

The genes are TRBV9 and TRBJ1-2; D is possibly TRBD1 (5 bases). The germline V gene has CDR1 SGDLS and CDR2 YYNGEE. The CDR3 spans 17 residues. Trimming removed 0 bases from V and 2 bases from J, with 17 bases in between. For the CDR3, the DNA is TGTGCCAGCAGCGTAGCTACGGGCAGGGAGGGCAACTATGGCTACACCTTC. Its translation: CASSVATGREGNYGYTF.

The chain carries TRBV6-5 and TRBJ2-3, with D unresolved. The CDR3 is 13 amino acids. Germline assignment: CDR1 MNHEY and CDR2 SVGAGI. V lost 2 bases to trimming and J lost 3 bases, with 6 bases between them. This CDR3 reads CASSYTVTDTQYF. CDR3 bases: TGTGCCAGCAGTTACACCGTTACAGATACGCAGTATTTT.

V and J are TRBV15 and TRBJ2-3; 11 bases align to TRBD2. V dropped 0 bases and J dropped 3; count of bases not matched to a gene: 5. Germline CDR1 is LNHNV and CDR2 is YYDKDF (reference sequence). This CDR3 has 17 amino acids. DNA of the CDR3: TGTGCCACCAGCAGAGATCTAGCGGGGGGCGGAACAGATACGCAGTATTTT. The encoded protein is CATSRDLAGGGTDTQYF.

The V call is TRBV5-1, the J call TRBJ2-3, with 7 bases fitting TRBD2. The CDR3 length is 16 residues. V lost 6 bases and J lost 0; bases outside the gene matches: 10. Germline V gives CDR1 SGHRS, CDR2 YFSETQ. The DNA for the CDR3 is TGCGCCAGCACCGTGACTAGCTCCCCTAGCACAGATACGCAGTATTTT. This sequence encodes CASTVTSSPSTDTQYF. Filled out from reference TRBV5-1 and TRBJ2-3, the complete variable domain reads KAGVTQTPRYLIKTRGQQVTLSCSPISGHRSVSWYQQTPGQGLQFLFEYFSETQRNKGNFPGRFSGRQFSNSRSEMNVSTLELGDSALYLCASTVTSSPSTDTQYFGPGTRLTVL.